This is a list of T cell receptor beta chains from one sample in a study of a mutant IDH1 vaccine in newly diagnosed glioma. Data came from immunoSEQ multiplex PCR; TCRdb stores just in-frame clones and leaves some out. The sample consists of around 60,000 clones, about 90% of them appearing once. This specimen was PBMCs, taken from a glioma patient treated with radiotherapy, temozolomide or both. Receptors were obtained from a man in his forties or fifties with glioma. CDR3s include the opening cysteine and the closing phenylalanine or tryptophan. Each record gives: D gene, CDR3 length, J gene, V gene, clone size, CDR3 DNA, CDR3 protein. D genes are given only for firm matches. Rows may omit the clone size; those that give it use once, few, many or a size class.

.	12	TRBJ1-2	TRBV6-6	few	TGTGCCAGCAGTGCTGACGTGGGGGGCTACACCTTC	CASSADVGGYTF
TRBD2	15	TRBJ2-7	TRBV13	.	TGTGCCAGCAGCTTGACTAGCGGGGGAGCCTACGAGCAGTACTTC	CASSLTSGGAYEQYF
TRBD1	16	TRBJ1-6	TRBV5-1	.	TGCGCCAGCAGCAATTTACCGACAGGGGCTAATTCACCCCTCCACTTT	CASSNLPTGANSPLHF
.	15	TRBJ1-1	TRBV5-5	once	TGTGCCAGCAGCTTGGGGCTCGACGAGAACACTGAAGCTTTCTTT	CASSLGLDENTEAFF
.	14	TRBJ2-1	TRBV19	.	TGTGCCAGTAGACCCCCCGGGATCGTCAATGAGCAGTTCTTC	CASRPPGIVNEQFF
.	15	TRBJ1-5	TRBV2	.	TGTGCCAGCAGTGAGGACGCCCGCGCCAATCAGCCCCAGCATTTT	CASSEDARANQPQHF
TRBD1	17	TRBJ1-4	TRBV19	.	TGTGCCAGTAGTCCAACAACCCCGGACAGGGGGGCTAAAAAACTGTTTTTT	CASSPTTPDRGAKKLFF
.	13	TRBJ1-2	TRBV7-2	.	TGTGCCAGCAGTTCGCTCGGGACTTCTGGCTACACCTTC	CASSSLGTSGYTF
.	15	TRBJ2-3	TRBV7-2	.	TGTGCCAGCAGCTCCGACAGGGCGGGGTGGAATACGCAGTATTTT	CASSSDRAGWNTQYF
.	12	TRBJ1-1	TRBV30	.	TGTGCCTGGAGTGTACGGGGCACTGAAGCTTTCTTT	CAWSVRGTEAFF
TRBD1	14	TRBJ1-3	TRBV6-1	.	TGTGCCAGCAGTGCGACAGGGGATGGAAACACCATATATTTT	CASSATGDGNTIYF
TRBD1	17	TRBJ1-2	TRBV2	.	TGTGCCAGCAGTGTGGACCCGTGGGGACAGGGAGGCTATGGCTACACCTTC	CASSVDPWGQGGYGYTF
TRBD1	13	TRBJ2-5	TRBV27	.	TGTGCCAGCAGGGACAGGGATCAAGAGACCCAGTACTTC	CASRDRDQETQYF
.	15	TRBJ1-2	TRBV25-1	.	TGTGCCAGCAGTGAAGCGGGCAGGGGAAGAATTGGCTACACCTTC	CASSEAGRGRIGYTF
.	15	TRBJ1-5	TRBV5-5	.	TGTGCCAGCAGCTTGGCGGGAAATAGCAATCAGCCCCAGCATTTT	CASSLAGNSNQPQHF
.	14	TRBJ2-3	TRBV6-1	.	TGTGCCAGCAGTGAACCAGGGGTCACAGATACGCAGTATTTT	CASSEPGVTDTQYF
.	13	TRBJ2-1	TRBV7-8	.	TGTGCCAGCAGCTCCGGGCCTTTGAATGAGCAGTTCTTC	CASSSGPLNEQFF
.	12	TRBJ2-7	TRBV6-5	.	TGTGCCAGCAGCCAAAGGGACCACGAGCAGTACTTC	CASSQRDHEQYF
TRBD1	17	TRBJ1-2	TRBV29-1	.	TGCAGCGTTTCTACCGGGACAGGGAGCCTCTCTAACTATGGCTACACCTTC	CSVSTGTGSLSNYGYTF
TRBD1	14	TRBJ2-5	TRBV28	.	TGTGCCAGCAGCGCTGGACAGGGAGAAGAGACCCAGTACTTC	CASSAGQGEETQYF
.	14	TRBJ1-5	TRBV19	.	TGTGCCAGTACCGACCGACAGGGCAATCAGCCCCAGCATTTT	CASTDRQGNQPQHF
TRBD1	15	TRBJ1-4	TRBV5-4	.	TGTGCCAGCAGCGGGAACCCACAGGGGAATGAAAAACTGTTTTTT	CASSGNPQGNEKLFF
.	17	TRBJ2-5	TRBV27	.	TGTGCCAGCAGTTTATCAGGGGAGGCCCCGGCCCGGGAGACCCAGTACTTC	CASSLSGEAPARETQYF
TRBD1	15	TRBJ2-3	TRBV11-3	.	TGTGCCAGCAGCTCTAGACAGGGTAACGCAGATACGCAGTATTTT	CASSSRQGNADTQYF
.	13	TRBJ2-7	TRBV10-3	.	TGTGCCATCAGCGCGGACCCAAACTGGGAGCAGTACTTC	CAISADPNWEQYF
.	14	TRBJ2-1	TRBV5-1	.	TGCGCCAGCAGCTCGGACGGTTCCTACAATGAGCAGTTCTTC	CASSSDGSYNEQFF
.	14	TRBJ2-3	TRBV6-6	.	TGTGCCAGCCTCGGAGGGGGTCACACAGATACGCAGTATTTT	CASLGGGHTDTQYF
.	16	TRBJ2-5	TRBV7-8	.	TGTGCCAGCAGATCTCGTCTATCGAGACGTCAAGAGACCCAGTACTTC	CASRSRLSRRQETQYF
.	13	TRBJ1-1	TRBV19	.	TGTGCCAGTAGACCCAACGGACAACTTGAAGCTTTCTTT	CASRPNGQLEAFF
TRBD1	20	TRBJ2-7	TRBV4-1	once	TGCGCCAGCAGCCAAGATCTTAACCGGCGACAGGGGTCTGCCGGGTACGAGCAGTACTTC	CASSQDLNRRQGSAGYEQYF
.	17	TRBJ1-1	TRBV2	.	TGTGCCAGCGGCCCCGACAGGTCACTTGTGGTGAACACTGAAGCTTTCTTT	CASGPDRSLVVNTEAFF
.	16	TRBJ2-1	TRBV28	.	TGTGCCAGCAGTTCCAACAGGGGGGGCTCCTACAATGAGCAGTTCTTC	CASSSNRGGSYNEQFF
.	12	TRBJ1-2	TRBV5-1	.	TGCGCCAGCAGCTATGACAGCTATGGCTACACCTTC	CASSYDSYGYTF
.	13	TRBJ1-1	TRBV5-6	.	TGTGCCAGCAGCTTGACGGTGAACACTGAAGCTTTCTTT	CASSLTVNTEAFF
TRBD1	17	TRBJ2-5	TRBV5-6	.	TGTGCCAGCAGGTACCTAACCGGGACAGCGCTCCGGGAGACCCAGTACTTC	CASRYLTGTALRETQYF
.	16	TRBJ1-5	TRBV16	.	TGTGCCAGCAGCCAATCTTGGGTACTAGAGGATCAGCCCCAGCATTTT	CASSQSWVLEDQPQHF
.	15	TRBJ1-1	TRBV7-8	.	TGTGCCAGCAGCTTAAGGGATAGAAAGAACACTGAAGCTTTCTTT	CASSLRDRKNTEAFF
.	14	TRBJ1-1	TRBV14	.	TGTGCCAGCAGCCAAGACGCATGGAACACTGAAGCTTTCTTT	CASSQDAWNTEAFF